The entry below gives a single T cell receptor (beta chain) sequence along with its context. The target antigen is unknown. The data belong to a study of T cells after yellow fever vaccination. Whole-study context: Those fractions that held only low numbers of cells were prepared using the SMART-Seq v4 Ultra Low Input RNA kit. Points from the study as a whole: Sorted repertoires could include abundant contaminating clonotypes from bulk cells. Most primary-vaccination clones recurred post-booster (about 96% CD4, 85% to 90% CD8).

The CDR3 consists of 13 residues. The V gene's germline CDR1 is SGDLS and CDR2 YYNGEE. The V end was cut by 1 base, the J end by 0 bases, with 2 bases between. A process of 5'RACE template switching, which added a universal primer site and UMIs, was used to make TCR cDNA. TCRdb re-analysed the 5' RACE reads in MiXCR, keeping a single row per CDR3 protein. The table shows about 68,000 distinct CDR3 sequences, with more than 6.5% occurring only once. The chain uses TRBV9 and TRBJ1-3; D gene ambiguous. The sequenced sample was CD8+ T cells sorted from PBMCs, obtained about 41 days after the first yellow fever vaccination. The TCR comes from a man between 18 and 29 years old who received the YFV17D yellow fever vaccine. The CDR3 sequence is CASSVSSGNTIYF. The CDR3 coding sequence is TGTGCCAGCAGCGTATCCTCTGGAAACACCATATATTTT.